The sequence of this TCR beta chain was determined in a study of blood T cell repertoires in COVID-19. The CDR3 runs to 16 residues. Looked up from germline, CDR1 is SNHLY and CDR2 is FYNNEI. V gave up 4 bases and J gave up 0 bases; unmatched junction bases: 6. Original analysis: Estimates of nucleated cell counts were drawn from the amplification of reference gene primers. The repertoire was sequenced with immunoSEQ multiplex PCR; TCRdb's copy has only in-frame clones and lacks some. D and trimming were read from the DNA, whereas the V and J calls and clone size are those reported in that table. The repertoire has about 69,000 clones, approximately 83% of them found once; the top ten carry 15% to 20%.

Sequenced input: peripheral blood. This sequence joins TRBV2 and TRBJ2-5, with 9 bases lining up with TRBD2. The TCR sequence derives from a man between 35 and 55 years old with COVID-19, enrolled during active disease. Written as DNA, the CDR3 is TGTGCCAGCAGTGGTCCCCCTAGCGGGAACCAAGAGACCCAGTACTTC. Translating it yields CASSGPPSGNQETQYF.